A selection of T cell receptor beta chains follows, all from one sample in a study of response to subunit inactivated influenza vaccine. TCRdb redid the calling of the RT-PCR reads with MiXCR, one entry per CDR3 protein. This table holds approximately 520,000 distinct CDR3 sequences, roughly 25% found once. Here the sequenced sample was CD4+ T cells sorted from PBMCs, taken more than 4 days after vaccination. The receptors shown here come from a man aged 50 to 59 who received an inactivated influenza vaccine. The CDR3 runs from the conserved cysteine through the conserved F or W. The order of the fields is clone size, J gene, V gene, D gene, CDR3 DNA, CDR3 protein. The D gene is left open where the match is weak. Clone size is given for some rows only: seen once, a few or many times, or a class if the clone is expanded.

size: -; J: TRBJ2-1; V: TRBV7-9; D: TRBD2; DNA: TGTGCCAGCAGCTTCTCTAGCGGACTGAACAATGAGCAGTTCTTC; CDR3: CASSFSSGLNNEQFF
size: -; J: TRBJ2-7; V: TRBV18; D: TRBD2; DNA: TGTGCCAGCTCAGATATGGGGACTACCTACGAGCAGTACTTC; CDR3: CASSDMGTTYEQYF
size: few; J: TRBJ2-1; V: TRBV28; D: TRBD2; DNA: TGTGCCAGCACCGTAGGGGGACTAGCGAGAAATGAGCAGTTCTTC; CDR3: CASTVGGLARNEQFF
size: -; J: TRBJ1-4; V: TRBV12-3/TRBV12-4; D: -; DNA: TGTGCCAGCAGTTTAATGTCAACTAATGAAAAACTGTTTTTT; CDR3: CASSLMSTNEKLFF
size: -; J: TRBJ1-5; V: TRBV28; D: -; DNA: TGTGCCACCGCCCGTCGCAATCAGCCCCAGCATTTT; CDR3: CATARRNQPQHF
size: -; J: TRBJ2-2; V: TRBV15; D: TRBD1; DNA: TGTGCCACCAGCAGAGCCGGGACAGGGTTTACCGGGGAGCTGTTTTTT; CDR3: CATSRAGTGFTGELFF
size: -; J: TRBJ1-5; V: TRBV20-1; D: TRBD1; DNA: TGCAGTGCTAACCCGGGACAGGGTGGTAGCAATCAGCCCCAGCATTTT; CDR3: CSANPGQGGSNQPQHF
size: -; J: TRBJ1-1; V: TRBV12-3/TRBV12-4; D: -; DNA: TGTGCCAGCAGTTCGATAGGGGGAAAAGCTGAAGCTTTCTTT; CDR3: CASSSIGGKAEAFF
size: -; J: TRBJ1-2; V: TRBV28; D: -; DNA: TGTGCCAGCACCGGGGCCCCCCTCCCCGGCTACACCTTC; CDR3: CASTGAPLPGYTF
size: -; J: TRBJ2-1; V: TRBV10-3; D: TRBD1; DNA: TGTGCCATCAGTGAGTCCATGTGGCAGGGGGCATCCAATGAGCAGTTCTTC; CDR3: CAISESMWQGASNEQFF
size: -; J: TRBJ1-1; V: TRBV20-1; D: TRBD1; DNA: TGCAGTGCTAGACCAACAGGGGGTAGGACTGAAGCTTTCTTT; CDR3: CSARPTGGRTEAFF
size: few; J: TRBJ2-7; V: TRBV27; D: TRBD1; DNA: TGTGCCAGCAGTTCGTACCCGGGACAGGGGGAGCAGTACTTC; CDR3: CASSSYPGQGEQYF
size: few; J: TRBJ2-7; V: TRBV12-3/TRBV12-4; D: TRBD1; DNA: TGTGCCAGCAGGGGACAGAATGGGTACGAGCAGTACTTC; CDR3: CASRGQNGYEQYF
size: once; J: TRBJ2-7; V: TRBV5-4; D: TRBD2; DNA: TGTGCCAGCAGCCGGAGGGGTGCGGGGGGCCCCTACGAGCAGTACTTC; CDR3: CASSRRGAGGPYEQYF
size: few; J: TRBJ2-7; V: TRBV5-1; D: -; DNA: TGCGCCAGCAGCTTGGATATGGAGGGGGCAGGGGAGCAGTACTTC; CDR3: CASSLDMEGAGEQYF
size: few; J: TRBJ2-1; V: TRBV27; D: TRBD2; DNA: TGTGCCAGCAGTTTATCGAGTCTAGCGGCTTACAATGAGCAGTTCTTC; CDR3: CASSLSSLAAYNEQFF
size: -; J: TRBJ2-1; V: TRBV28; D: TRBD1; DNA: TGTGCCAGCAGTCGGGGGGACAGGGGGCCATACAATGAGCAGTTCTTC; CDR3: CASSRGDRGPYNEQFF
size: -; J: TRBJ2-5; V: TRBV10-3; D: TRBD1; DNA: TGTGCCATCAGCACCGGACAGGTTGGGCAAGAGACCCAGTACTTC; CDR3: CAISTGQVGQETQYF
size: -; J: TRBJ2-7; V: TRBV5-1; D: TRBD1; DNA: TGCGCCAGCAGCTTCCGACAGGGGCCCCACGAGCAGTACTTC; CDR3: CASSFRQGPHEQYF
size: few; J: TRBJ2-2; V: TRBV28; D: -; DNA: TGTGCCAGCACAAGGCGGTTGGCCAACACCGGGGAGCTGTTTTTT; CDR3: CASTRRLANTGELFF
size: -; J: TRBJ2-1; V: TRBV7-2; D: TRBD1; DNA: TGTGCCAGCAGCTTATTGTTTTGGGGACAGGGGGGTAATGAGCAGTTCTTC; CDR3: CASSLLFWGQGGNEQFF
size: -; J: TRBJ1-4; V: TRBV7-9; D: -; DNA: TGTGCCAGCAGCCTCCTGTCGACAGCCGCTGAAAAACTGTTTTTT; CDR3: CASSLLSTAAEKLFF
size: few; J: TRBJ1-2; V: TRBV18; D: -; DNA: TGTGCCAGCTCAACCTCAGGGCTCAATGGCCACGGCTACACCTTC; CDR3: CASSTSGLNGHGYTF
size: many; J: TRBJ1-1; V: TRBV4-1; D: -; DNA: TGCGCCAGCACCAGTGCAAGGGGGAGAACTGAAGCTTTCTTT; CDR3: CASTSARGRTEAFF
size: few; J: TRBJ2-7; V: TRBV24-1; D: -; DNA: TGTGCCACCAGTGATGATTATTACGAGCAGTACTTC; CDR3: CATSDDYYEQYF
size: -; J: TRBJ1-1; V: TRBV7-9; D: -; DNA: TGTGCCAGCAGCTTATTGGGCGTGCTGAACACTGAAGCTTTCTTT; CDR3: CASSLLGVLNTEAFF